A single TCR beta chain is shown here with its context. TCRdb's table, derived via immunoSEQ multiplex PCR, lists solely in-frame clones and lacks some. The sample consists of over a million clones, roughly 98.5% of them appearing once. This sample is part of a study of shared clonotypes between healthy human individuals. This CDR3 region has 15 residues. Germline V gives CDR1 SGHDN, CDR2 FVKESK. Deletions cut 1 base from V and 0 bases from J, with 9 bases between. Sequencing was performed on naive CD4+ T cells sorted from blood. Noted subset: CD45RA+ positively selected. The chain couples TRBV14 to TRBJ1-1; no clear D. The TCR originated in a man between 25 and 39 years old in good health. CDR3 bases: TGTGCCAGCAGCCAAGGAAGATTCCTGAACACTGAAGCTTTCTTT. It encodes CASSQGRFLNTEAFF. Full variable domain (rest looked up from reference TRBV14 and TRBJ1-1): EAGVTQFPSHSVIEKGQTVTLRCDPISGHDNLYWYRRVMGKEIKFLLHFVKESKQDESGMPNNRFLAERTGGTYSTLKVQPAELEDSGVYFCASSQGRFLNTEAFFGQGTRLTVV.